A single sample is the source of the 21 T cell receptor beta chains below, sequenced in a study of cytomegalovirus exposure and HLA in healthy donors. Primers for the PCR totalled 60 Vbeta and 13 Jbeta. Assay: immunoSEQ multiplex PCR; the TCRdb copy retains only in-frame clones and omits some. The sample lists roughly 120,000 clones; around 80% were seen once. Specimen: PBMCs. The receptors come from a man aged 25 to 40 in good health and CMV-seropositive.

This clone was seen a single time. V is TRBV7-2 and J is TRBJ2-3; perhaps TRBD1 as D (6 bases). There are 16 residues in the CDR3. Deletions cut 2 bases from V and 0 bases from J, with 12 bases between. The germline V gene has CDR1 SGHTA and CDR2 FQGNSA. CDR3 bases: TGTGCCAGCAGCTTATTCTACGGGACAAGCACAGATACGCAGTATTTT. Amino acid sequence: CASSLFYGTSTDTQYF.

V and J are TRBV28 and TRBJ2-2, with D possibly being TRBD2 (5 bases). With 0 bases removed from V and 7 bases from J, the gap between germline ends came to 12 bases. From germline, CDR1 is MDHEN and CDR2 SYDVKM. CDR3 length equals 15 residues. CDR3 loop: CASSLWLGGGGELFF. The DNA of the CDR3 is TGTGCCAGCAGTTTATGGCTAGGAGGCGGCGGGGAGCTGTTTTTT.

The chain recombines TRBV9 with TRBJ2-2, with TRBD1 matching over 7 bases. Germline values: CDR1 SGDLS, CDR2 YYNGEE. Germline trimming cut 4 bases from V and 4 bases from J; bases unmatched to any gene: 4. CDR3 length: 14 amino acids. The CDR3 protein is CASSHTGATGELFF. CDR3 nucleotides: TGTGCCAGCAGCCATACAGGGGCCACCGGGGAGCTGTTTTTT.

The CDR3, as DNA: TGTGCCAGCAGCTCCCTAGGCGTCAGTACGCGGGGCTACACCTTC. This translates into CASSSLGVSTRGYTF. V usage is TRBV7-6 and J usage is TRBJ1-2; D is uncertain. Germline lookup yields CDR1 SGHVS and CDR2 FNYEAQ. The CDR3 is 15 residues long. V was cut by 4 bases and J by 8 bases, with 20 bases left in between.

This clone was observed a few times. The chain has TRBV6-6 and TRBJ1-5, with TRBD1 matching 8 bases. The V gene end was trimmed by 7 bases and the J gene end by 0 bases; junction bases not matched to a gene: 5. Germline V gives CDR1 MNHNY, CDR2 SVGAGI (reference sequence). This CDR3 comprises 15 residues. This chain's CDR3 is CASKQGDYSNQPQHF. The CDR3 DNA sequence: TGTGCCAGCAAACAGGGGGATTATAGCAATCAGCCCCAGCATTTT.

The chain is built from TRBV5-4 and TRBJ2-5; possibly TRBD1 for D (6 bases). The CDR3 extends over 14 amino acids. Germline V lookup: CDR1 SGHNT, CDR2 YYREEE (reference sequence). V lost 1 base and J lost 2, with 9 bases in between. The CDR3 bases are TGTGCCAGCAGCTTGAGGGGGTTTCAAGAGACCCAGTACTTC. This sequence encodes CASSLRGFQETQYF.

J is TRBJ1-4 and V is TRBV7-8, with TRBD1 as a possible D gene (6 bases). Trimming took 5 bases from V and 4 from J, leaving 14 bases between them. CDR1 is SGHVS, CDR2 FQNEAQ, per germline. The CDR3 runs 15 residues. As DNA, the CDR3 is TGTGCCAGCAGCAAAGAGACAGGAATTAATGAAAAACTGTTTTTT. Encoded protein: CASSKETGINEKLFF.

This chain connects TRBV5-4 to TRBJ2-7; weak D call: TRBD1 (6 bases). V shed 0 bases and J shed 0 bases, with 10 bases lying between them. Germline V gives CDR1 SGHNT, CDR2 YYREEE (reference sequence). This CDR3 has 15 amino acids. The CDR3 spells CASSLGGQNSYEQYF. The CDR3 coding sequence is TGTGCCAGCAGCTTGGGGGGACAAAACTCCTACGAGCAGTACTTC.

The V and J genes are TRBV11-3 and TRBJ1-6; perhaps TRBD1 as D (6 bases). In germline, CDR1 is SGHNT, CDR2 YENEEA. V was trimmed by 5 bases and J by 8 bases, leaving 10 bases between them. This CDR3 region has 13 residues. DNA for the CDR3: TGTGCCAGCAGCCAGGGGCCGCATTCACCCCTCCACTTT. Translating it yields CASSQGPHSPLHF. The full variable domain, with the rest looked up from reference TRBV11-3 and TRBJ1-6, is EAGVVQSPRYKIIEKKQPVAFWCNPISGHNTLYWYLQNLGQGPELLIRYENEEAVDDSQLPKDRFSAERLKGVDSTLKIQPAELGDSAVYLCASSQGPHSPLHFGNGTRLTVT.

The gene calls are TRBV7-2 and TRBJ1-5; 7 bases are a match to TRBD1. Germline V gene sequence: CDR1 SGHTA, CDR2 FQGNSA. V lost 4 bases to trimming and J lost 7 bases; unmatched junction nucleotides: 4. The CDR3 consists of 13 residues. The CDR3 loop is CASSSGRGQPQHF. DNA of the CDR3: TGTGCCAGCAGCTCAGGCAGGGGGCAGCCCCAGCATTTT. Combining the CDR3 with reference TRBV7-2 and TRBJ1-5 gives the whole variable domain GAGVSQSPSNKVTEKGKDVELRCDPISGHTALYWYRQSLGQGLEFLIYFQGNSAPDKSGLPSDRFSAERTGGSVSTLTIQRTQQEDSAVYLCASSSGRGQPQHFGDGTRLSIL.

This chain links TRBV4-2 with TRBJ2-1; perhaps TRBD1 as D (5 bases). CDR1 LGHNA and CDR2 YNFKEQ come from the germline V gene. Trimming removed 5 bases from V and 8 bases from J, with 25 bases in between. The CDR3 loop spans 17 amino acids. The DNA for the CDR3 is TGTGCCAGCAGCGAACGCCTGCAGGGTTTTTTGTTGGATGAGCAGTTCTTC. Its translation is CASSERLQGFLLDEQFF.

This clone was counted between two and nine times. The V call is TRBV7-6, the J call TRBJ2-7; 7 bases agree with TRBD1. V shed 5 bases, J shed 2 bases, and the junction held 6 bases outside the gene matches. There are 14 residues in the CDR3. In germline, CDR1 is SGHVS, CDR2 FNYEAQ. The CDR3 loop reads CASSPTGQTYEQYF. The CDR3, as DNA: TGTGCCAGCAGCCCGACGGGACAGACCTACGAGCAGTACTTC.

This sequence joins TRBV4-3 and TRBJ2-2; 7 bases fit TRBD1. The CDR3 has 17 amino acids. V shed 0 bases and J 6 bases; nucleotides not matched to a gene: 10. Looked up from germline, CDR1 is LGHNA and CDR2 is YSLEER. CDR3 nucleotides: TGCGCCAGCAGCCAAGACGAGACAGGGCTGGGAGCCGGGGAGCTGTTTTTT. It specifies CASSQDETGLGAGELFF.

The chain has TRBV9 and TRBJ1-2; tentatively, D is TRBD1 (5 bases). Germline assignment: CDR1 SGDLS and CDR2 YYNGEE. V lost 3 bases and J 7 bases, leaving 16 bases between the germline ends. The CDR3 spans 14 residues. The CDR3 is CASSGRDYYSGYTF. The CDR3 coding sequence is TGTGCCAGCAGCGGCAGGGACTATTACTCTGGCTACACCTTC.

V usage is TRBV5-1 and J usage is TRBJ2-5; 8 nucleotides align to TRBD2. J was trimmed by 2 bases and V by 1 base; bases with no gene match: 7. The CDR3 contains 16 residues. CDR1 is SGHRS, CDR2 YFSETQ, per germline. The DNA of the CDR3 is TGCGCCAGCAGCTTGAGTAGTAGCGGGGCTCAAGAGACCCAGTACTTC. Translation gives CASSLSSSGAQETQYF.

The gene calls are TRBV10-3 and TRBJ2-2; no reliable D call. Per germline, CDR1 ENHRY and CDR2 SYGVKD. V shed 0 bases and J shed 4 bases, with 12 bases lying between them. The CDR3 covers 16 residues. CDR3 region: CAISESIADSTGELFF. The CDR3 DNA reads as TGTGCCATCAGTGAGTCCATAGCCGATTCCACCGGGGAGCTGTTTTTT.

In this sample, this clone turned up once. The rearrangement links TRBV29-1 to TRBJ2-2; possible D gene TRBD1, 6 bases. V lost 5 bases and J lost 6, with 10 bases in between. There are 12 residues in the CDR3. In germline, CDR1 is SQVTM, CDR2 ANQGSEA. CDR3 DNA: TGCAGCGTTTACAGGGCTTCCGGGGAGCTGTTTTTT. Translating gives CSVYRASGELFF.

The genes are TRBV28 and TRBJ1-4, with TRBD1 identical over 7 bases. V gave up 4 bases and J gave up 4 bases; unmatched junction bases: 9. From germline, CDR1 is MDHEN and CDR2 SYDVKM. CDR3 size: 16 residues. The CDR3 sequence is CASSSTGSSVNEKLFF. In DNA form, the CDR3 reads TGTGCCAGCAGTTCGACAGGGTCTAGTGTTAATGAAAAACTGTTTTTT.

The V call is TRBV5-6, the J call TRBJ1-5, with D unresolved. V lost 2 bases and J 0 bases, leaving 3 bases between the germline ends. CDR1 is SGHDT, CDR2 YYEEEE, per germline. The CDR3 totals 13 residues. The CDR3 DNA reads TGTGCCAGCAGCTTCGGTAGCAATCAGCCCCAGCATTTT. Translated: CASSFGSNQPQHF.

CDR3 sequence (DNA): TGCAGCGCGCAAACAGGGACCGTCTACAATGAGCAGTTCTTC. Translation gives CSAQTGTVYNEQFF. This chain connects TRBV29-1 to TRBJ2-1; D possibly corresponds to TRBD1 (6 bases). The CDR3 has 14 residues. Germline assignment: CDR1 SQVTM and CDR2 ANQGSEA. Trimming stripped 7 bases from V and 3 bases from J, with 16 bases between.

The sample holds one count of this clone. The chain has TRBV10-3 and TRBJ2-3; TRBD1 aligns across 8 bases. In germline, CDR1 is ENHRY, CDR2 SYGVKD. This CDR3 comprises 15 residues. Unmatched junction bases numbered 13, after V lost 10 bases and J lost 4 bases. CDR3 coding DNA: TGTGCCAGCGACCGACAGGGGATTGGTGCAGATACGCAGTATTTT. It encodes CASDRQGIGADTQYF.